This is a list of T cell receptor beta chains from one sample in a study of shared clonotypes between healthy human individuals. Sequenced by immunoSEQ multiplex PCR; TCRdb stores in-frame clones only, minus some. The data hold 630,000 or so clones, with 98% observed a single time. The sample consisted of naive CD8+ T cells sorted from blood. The receptors derive from a man aged 25 to 40 in good health. CDR3s include the opening cysteine and the closing phenylalanine or tryptophan. A D gene is named only where the DNA matches it firmly. Rows may omit the clone size; those that give it use once, few, many or a size class.

j_gene,v_gene,d_gene,len,abundance,CDR3aa,CDR3nt
TRBJ2-2,TRBV10-1,TRBD1,15,.,CASSEWTGMAGELFF,TGCGCCAGCAGTGAGTGGACAGGGATGGCCGGGGAGCTGTTTTTT
TRBJ2-7,TRBV29-1,TRBD2,14,.,CSVVSGRPSYEQYF,TGCAGCGTTGTAAGCGGGAGGCCATCCTACGAGCAGTACTTC
TRBJ1-2,TRBV28,.,17,.,CASSSPYADTIVYGYTF,TGTGCCAGCAGTTCCCCTTATGCAGATACGATAGTCTATGGCTACACCTTC
TRBJ2-1,TRBV5-6,.,18,.,CASSPLSFNRVQSNEQFF,TGTGCCAGCAGCCCACTCTCCTTTAACAGGGTGCAGTCCAATGAGCAGTTCTTC
TRBJ2-1,TRBV29-1,.,15,.,CSVVGLPPSYNEQFF,TGCAGCGTAGTAGGGCTACCCCCCTCCTACAATGAGCAGTTCTTC
TRBJ2-7,TRBV7-9,TRBD2,16,.,CASSQPGGLAGYEQYF,TGTGCCAGCAGCCAACCTGGGGGACTAGCGGGGTACGAGCAGTACTTC
TRBJ2-7,TRBV7-9,.,13,once,CASSPVSSYEQYF,TGTGCCAGCAGCCCAGTATCCTCCTACGAGCAGTACTTC
TRBJ2-7,TRBV28,.,14,.,CASCGTQSSYEQYF,TGTGCCAGCTGCGGGACGCAGAGCTCCTACGAGCAGTACTTC
TRBJ2-7,TRBV4-1,TRBD1,14,once,CASSPDRGSYEQYF,TGCGCCAGCAGCCCGGACAGGGGGTCATACGAGCAGTACTTC
TRBJ2-2,TRBV4-1,.,13,.,CASSPRDTGELFF,TGCGCCAGCAGCCCCAGGGACACCGGGGAGCTGTTTTTT
TRBJ2-7,TRBV11-2,.,14,.,CASSSGLRSDEQYF,TGTGCCAGCAGCTCCGGACTGCGCTCCGACGAGCAGTACTTC
TRBJ2-1,TRBV5-1,TRBD1,13,.,CASGQGLPNEQFF,TGCGCCAGCGGACAGGGGCTCCCCAATGAGCAGTTCTTC
TRBJ1-2,TRBV29-1,.,14,few,CSVTPARADYGYTF,TGCAGCGTTACACCCGCCAGGGCGGACTATGGCTACACCTTC
TRBJ2-7,TRBV5-4,.,13,.,CASSSPLDSEQYF,TGTGCCAGCAGCTCCCCACTAGACTCCGAGCAGTACTTC
TRBJ2-7,TRBV27,.,16,.,CASSFLDGELKYEQYF,TGTGCCAGCAGTTTCCTCGACGGAGAACTAAAGTACGAGCAGTACTTC
TRBJ2-5,TRBV5-8,.,13,.,CASSMHPRETQYF,TGTGCCAGCAGCATGCACCCGCGAGAGACCCAGTACTTC
TRBJ2-7,TRBV9,TRBD2,14,once,CASTLGTNSYEQYF,TGTGCCAGCACCCTTGGGACTAACTCCTACGAGCAGTACTTC
TRBJ2-7,TRBV7-6,.,13,.,CASSPRQSYEQYF,TGTGCCAGCAGCCCCAGACAGAGCTACGAGCAGTACTTC
TRBJ2-3,TRBV2,.,12,.,CASRVSTDTQYF,TGTGCCAGCAGAGTAAGCACAGATACGCAGTATTTT
TRBJ2-7,TRBV9,.,15,.,CASSVGAASTYEQYF,TGTGCCAGCAGCGTAGGGGCGGCTTCGACCTACGAGCAGTACTTC
TRBJ1-5,TRBV5-1,.,14,.,CANEPSMNNQPQHF,TGCGCCAACGAGCCCAGTATGAACAATCAGCCCCAGCATTTT
TRBJ2-1,TRBV7-9,TRBD2,14,.,CASSVTSRADEQFF,TGTGCCAGCAGCGTGACTAGCCGGGCCGATGAGCAGTTCTTC
TRBJ2-7,TRBV10-1,.,13,.,CASSGTSRDEQYF,TGCGCCAGCAGTGGGACATCACGAGACGAGCAGTACTTC
TRBJ2-1,TRBV5-1,TRBD2,16,.,CASSTLADSSYNEQFF,TGCGCCAGCAGCACCCTAGCGGATAGCTCCTACAATGAGCAGTTCTTC
TRBJ2-7,TRBV25-1,.,13,.,CASRQADGYEQYF,TGTGCCAGCAGGCAGGCCGATGGGTACGAGCAGTACTTC
TRBJ2-7,TRBV9,TRBD2,17,.,CASSPGPIAGGVYEQYF,TGTGCCAGCAGCCCTGGCCCCATAGCGGGAGGGGTCTACGAGCAGTACTTC
TRBJ2-7,TRBV5-6,.,15,.,CASSLGVLPSGEQYF,TGTGCCAGCAGCTTGGGGGTTCTTCCCAGTGGCGAGCAGTACTTC